The 3 T cell receptor beta chains below come from one sample, sequenced in a study of cytomegalovirus exposure and HLA in healthy donors. PCR involved 60 Vbeta and 13 Jbeta primers. Profiled with immunoSEQ multiplex PCR; TCRdb holds only in-frame clones, not every one. The table has fewer than 90,000 clones, less than 85% seen once. The source material was PBMCs. The source is a woman aged 45-60 years in good health and CMV-seropositive.

The CDR3 here is CASSQGLDFHYEQYF. CDR3 nucleotides: TGTGCCAGCAGCCAAGGGTTGGACTTTCACTACGAGCAGTACTTC. The chain recombines TRBV14 with TRBJ2-7, with D tentatively TRBD2 (5 bases). With 1 base removed from V and 3 bases from J, the gap between germline ends came to 13 bases. This CDR3 has 15 residues. CDR1 is SGHDN, CDR2 FVKESK, per germline.

The chain has TRBV5-6 and TRBJ2-1; 10 bases map to TRBD1. Germline CDR1 and CDR2: SGHDT and YYEEEE. J lost 1 base, V lost 4 bases, and 2 bases had no gene match. This CDR3 region has 15 residues. The CDR3 bases are TGTGCCAGCAGCCGACAGGGGGCATCCTACAATGAGCAGTTCTTC. Translated, it gives CASSRQGASYNEQFF.

The chain uses TRBV19 and TRBJ1-1; TRBD1 matches 12 bases. The ends lost 6 bases at V and 4 bases at J; junction bases unmatched: 9. This CDR3 spans 16 amino acids. CDR1 is LNHDA, CDR2 SQIVND, per germline (reference sequence). The CDR3 sequence is CASSDPGQGAGTEAFF. Written as DNA, the CDR3 is TGTGCCAGTAGCGACCCGGGACAGGGGGCTGGCACTGAAGCTTTCTTT.